Shown below are 9 T cell receptor beta chains from a single sample sequenced in a study of control samples from healthy donors and cancer patients. The protocol was immunoSEQ multiplex PCR, while the TCRdb copy is restricted to in-frame clones and leaves out a portion. The repertoire consists of about 34,000 clones, with 80% to 95% occurring once and the leading ten covering 1.7%. Sample: PBMCs. All receptors derive from a man between 35 and 55 years old with colorectal cancer.

V and J are TRBV6-1 and TRBJ2-7; 15 bases align to TRBD2. The junction had 5 bases not matched to a gene; V was cut back by 2 bases and J by 6 bases. There are 16 residues in the CDR3. Looked up from germline, CDR1 is MNHNS and CDR2 is SASEGT. The DNA of the CDR3 is TGTGCCAGCAGTGAAAGTGGACTAGCGGGGGGGCGCGAGCAGTACTTC. Translated: CASSESGLAGGREQYF.

V gene TRBV4-1 combines with J gene TRBJ2-2, with 8 bases that match TRBD2. Germline V CDR1 and CDR2: MGHRA, YSYEKL. The CDR3 runs to 15 residues. V gave up 1 base and J gave up 4 bases; unmatched junction bases: 2. The CDR3 region is CASSQGLAGTGELFF. The CDR3 region has the DNA TGCGCCAGCAGCCAAGGGCTAGCGGGCACCGGGGAGCTGTTTTTT.

The chain employs TRBV2 and TRBJ1-1; unclear D gene. V dropped 7 bases and J dropped 6 bases, with 15 bases sitting between them. CDR3 size: 13 residues. CDR1 is SNHLY, CDR2 FYNNEI, per germline. The CDR3: CASKPRVPPEAFF. For the CDR3, the DNA is TGTGCCAGCAAGCCTAGGGTGCCCCCTGAAGCTTTCTTT.

The chain combines TRBV12-5 with TRBJ1-3; D is unresolved. Trimming stripped 6 bases from V and 3 bases from J, with 15 bases between. Germline V gives CDR1 LGHNT, CDR2 FRNRAP. The CDR3 runs to 15 residues. The CDR3 region has the DNA TGTGCTAGTGGACCCGCCGGGTCCCTTGGAAACACCATATATTTT. This translates into CASGPAGSLGNTIYF.

The J gene is TRBJ2-3, the V gene TRBV7-9, with D unresolved. V was cut by 2 bases and J by 2 bases, with 14 bases left in between. Germline values: CDR1 SEHNR, CDR2 FQNEAQ (reference sequence). The CDR3 length is 16 residues. In nucleotides, the CDR3 is TGTGCCAGCAGCTTAAGTAATACCGCCGCCACAGATACGCAGTATTTT. Amino acid sequence: CASSLSNTAATDTQYF.

V and J are TRBV5-1 and TRBJ2-3, with unresolved D. CDR1 SGHRS and CDR2 YFSETQ come from the germline V gene. Trimming shortened V by 0 bases and J by 2 bases, and 4 bases separated the two germline ends. The CDR3 spans 13 residues. In DNA, the CDR3 is TGCGCCAGCAGCTTGGGCCCCACAGATACGCAGTATTTT. Amino acid sequence: CASSLGPTDTQYF.

The rearrangement links TRBV4-2 to TRBJ2-3; tentatively, D is TRBD2 (5 bases). V lost 0 bases and J 4 bases, leaving 5 bases between the germline ends. Germline values: CDR1 LGHNA, CDR2 YNFKEQ. This CDR3 is 13 amino acids long. The CDR3 here is CASSQEGADTQYF. For the CDR3, the DNA is TGTGCCAGCAGCCAAGAGGGAGCAGATACGCAGTATTTT.

This clone was observed a single time. Other DNA sequences in this sample translate to the same CDR3. The V and J genes are TRBV12-3 or TRBV12-4 and TRBJ2-7, with a tentative D call TRBD1 (6 bases). CDR3 size: 13 residues. The V end lost 1 base, the J end lost 3 bases, and 7 bases lay between the germline ends. This CDR3 is CASSLVQGYEQYF. CDR3 DNA: TGTGCCAGCAGTTTAGTACAGGGCTACGAGCAGTACTTC.

V is TRBV25-1 and J is TRBJ2-3; 12 bases fit TRBD2. Germline V gene sequence: CDR1 MGHDK, CDR2 SYGVNS. Unmatched junction bases numbered 2, after V lost 6 bases and J lost 4 bases. The CDR3 is 14 amino acids. The CDR3 DNA sequence: TGTGCCAGCAGGCTAGCGGGGGGGGCAGATACGCAGTATTTT. It yields the protein CASRLAGGADTQYF.